This T cell receptor beta chain was captured by sequencing in a study of shared clonotypes between healthy human individuals. This CDR3 spans 15 amino acids. Trimming at V came to 6 bases and at J to 0 bases, leaving 6 bases not matched to a gene. CDR1 is SNHLY and CDR2 is FYNNEI in the germline V gene. Repertoires were generated with immunoSEQ multiplex PCR, while TCRdb's copy carries only in-frame clones and drops some. This table holds approximately 470,000 clones, about 84% found once. The chain uses TRBV2 and TRBJ2-3, with 7 nucleotides matching TRBD1. Sequencing input: PBMCs. The source of this sequence is a woman between 40 and 55 years old in good health. Some clones in this sample may be carry-over from other donors' samples. CDR3 sequence: CASRVGQASTDTQYF. The CDR3 nucleotides are TGTGCCAGCAGGGTTGGACAGGCTAGCACAGATACGCAGTATTTT.